Listed here are 10 T cell receptor beta chains from one sample, sequenced in a study of blood T cells in healthy people across ages. Through a sample-barcoded 5' primer and a J-beta primer mix, a second PCR was run for about 6 to 11 cycles. TCRdb re-called the 5' RACE reads with MiXCR, one entry per CDR3 protein. Here the sample spans 1,800,000 or so distinct CDR3 sequences, 39% being singletons. Source material: blood. All receptors come from a human donor in good health.

A note on this clonotype: The junction differs from germline at one of its ends, possibly a read error. The J gene is TRBJ2-1, the V gene TRBV10-3; tentatively, D is TRBD1 (5 bases). The CDR3 length is 17 residues. Germline V CDR1 and CDR2: ENHRY, SYGVKD. The CDR3: CAISEGAGSNLYTEQFF. CDR3 sequence (DNA): TGTGCCATCAGTGAAGGGGCAGGGTCAAATTTGTACACTGAGCAGTTCTTC.

This chain connects TRBV7-8 to TRBJ2-7; D perhaps matches TRBD1 (6 bases). The tail of the sequence fits TRBJ2-5 better, so the J call may be wrong. The CDR3 sequence is 17 residues long. In germline, CDR1 is SGHVS, CDR2 FQNEAQ. The CDR3 protein is CASSELGLGRGRETQYF. The DNA of the CDR3 is TGTGCCAGCAGTGAACTAGGCCTAGGCAGGGGAAGAGAGACCCAGTACTTC.

The chain couples TRBV4-3 to TRBJ2-7; D not certain. V lost 3 bases, J lost 2 bases, and 17 bases lay in between. The germline V gene encodes CDR1 LGHNA and CDR2 YSLEER. The CDR3 loop spans 16 amino acids. CDR3: CASSQLARVGPYEQYF. In DNA form, the CDR3 reads TGCGCCAGCAGCCAGTTGGCCCGGGTAGGCCCCTACGAGCAGTACTTC.

The chain combines TRBV9 with TRBJ2-3, with a possible D match to TRBD1 (5 bases). This CDR3 contains 16 residues. V lost 0 bases to trimming and J lost 4 bases, with 15 bases between them. Germline V gene data show CDR1 as SGDLS and CDR2 as YYNGEE. This CDR3 is CASSVGYQGRADTQYF. CDR3 DNA: TGTGCCAGCAGCGTAGGCTACCAGGGCAGGGCAGATACGCAGTATTTT.

This clonotype was observed a handful of times. The chain recombines TRBV7-2 with TRBJ1-1; the D is unclear. Trimming removed 5 bases at V and 2 bases at J, with 15 bases between. CDR1 SGHTA and CDR2 FQGNSA come from the germline V gene. The CDR3 has 15 amino acids. The CDR3: CASSPQPVSNTEAFF. The CDR3 DNA sequence: TGTGCCAGCAGCCCACAACCGGTCTCCAACACTGAAGCTTTCTTT.

The rearrangement joins TRBV5-1 to TRBJ2-7; no firm D call. The V and J ends lost 1 base and 2 bases respectively, with 13 bases between them. This CDR3 comprises 15 residues. Germline V lookup: CDR1 SGHRS, CDR2 YFSETQ. The DNA of the CDR3 is TGCGCCAGCAGCTTGCCGGAATATAGGACCTACGAGCAGTACTTC. It is translated as CASSLPEYRTYEQYF.

The V and J genes are TRBV7-2 and TRBJ2-3, with D possibly TRBD1 on 5 matching bases. CDR1 SGHTA and CDR2 FQGNSA come from the germline V gene. Trimming left V 5 bases short and J 3 bases short, with 9 bases between. The length of the CDR3 is 13 residues. The CDR3 region is CASSPDRTDTQYF. CDR3 bases: TGTGCCAGCAGCCCCGACAGAACAGATACGCAGTATTTT. The variable domain in full, with the rest retrieved from reference TRBV7-2 and TRBJ2-3, is GAGVSQSPSNKVTEKGKDVELRCDPISGHTALYWYRQSLGQGLEFLIYFQGNSAPDKSGLPSDRFSAERTGGSVSTLTIQRTQQEDSAVYLCASSPDRTDTQYFGPGTRLTVL.

The chain is built from TRBV7-3 and TRBJ2-5; D perhaps matches TRBD2 (5 bases). With 6 bases removed from V and 6 bases from J, the gap between germline ends came to 20 bases. Germline V CDR1 and CDR2: SGHTA, FQGTGA. CDR3 length: 15 residues. CDR3 amino acids: CASSLASGVVKTQYF. The DNA of the CDR3 is TGTGCCAGCAGTCTAGCATCTGGAGTAGTGAAGACCCAGTACTTC.

The rearrangement joins TRBV28 to TRBJ1-2, with D possibly TRBD1 on 5 matching bases. The CDR3 length is 12 residues. V was cut by 6 bases and J by 4 bases, with 9 bases left in between. The germline V gene encodes CDR1 MDHEN and CDR2 SYDVKM. The CDR3 is CASRGQFYGYTF. CDR3 nucleotides: TGTGCCAGCAGGGGGCAGTTCTATGGCTACACCTTC.

V is TRBV4-2 and J is TRBJ2-7; 8 nucleotides match TRBD2. The CDR3 extends over 17 amino acids. From germline, CDR1 is LGHNA and CDR2 YNFKEQ. V lost 0 bases to trimming and J lost 0 bases; unmatched junction nucleotides: 7. DNA for the CDR3: TGTGCCAGCAGCCAAGATTCTCGTGCGGGGGGCTCCTACGAGCAGTACTTC. It specifies CASSQDSRAGGSYEQYF.